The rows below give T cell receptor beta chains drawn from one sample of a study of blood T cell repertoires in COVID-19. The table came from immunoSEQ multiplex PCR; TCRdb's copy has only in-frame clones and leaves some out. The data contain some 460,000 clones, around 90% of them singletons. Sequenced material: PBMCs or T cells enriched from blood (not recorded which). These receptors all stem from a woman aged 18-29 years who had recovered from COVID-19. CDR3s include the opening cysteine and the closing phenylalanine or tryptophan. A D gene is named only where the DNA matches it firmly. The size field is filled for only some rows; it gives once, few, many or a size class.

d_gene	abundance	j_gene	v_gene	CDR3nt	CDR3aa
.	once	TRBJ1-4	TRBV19	TGTGCCAGTAGTATCTCAACTAATGAAAAACTGTTTTTT	CASSISTNEKLFF
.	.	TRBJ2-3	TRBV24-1	TGTGCCACCAGTGAACCAGGGGTGGATACGCAGTATTTT	CATSEPGVDTQYF
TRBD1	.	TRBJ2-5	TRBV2	TGTGCCAGCATGGGGGACAGGGGTCGAGAGACCCAGTACTTC	CASMGDRGRETQYF
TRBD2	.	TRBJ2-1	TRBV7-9	TGTGCCAGCAGCTTTGAGATAGCGGGGGGCGATGAGCAGTTCTTC	CASSFEIAGGDEQFF
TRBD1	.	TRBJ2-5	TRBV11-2	TGTGCCAGCAGCCCATGGACAGGGGGCGAGACCCAGTACTTC	CASSPWTGGETQYF
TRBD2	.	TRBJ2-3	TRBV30	TGTGCCTGGAGTGTACTGGGAGGGGCTGGAGATACGCAGTATTTT	CAWSVLGGAGDTQYF
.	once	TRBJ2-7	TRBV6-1	TGTGCCAGCAGTGAGTTTGGGCAGAGCGAGCAGTACTTC	CASSEFGQSEQYF
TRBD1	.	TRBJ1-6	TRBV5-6	TGTGCCAGCAGCTTGGAGGACAGGGATCCCGTGAATTCACCCCTCCACTTT	CASSLEDRDPVNSPLHF
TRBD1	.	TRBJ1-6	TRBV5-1	TGCGCCAGCAGCTTGGGGACAGGGGTTTGGTCACCCCTCCACTTT	CASSLGTGVWSPLHF
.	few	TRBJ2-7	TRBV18	TGTGCCAGCTCACCCCTCGACGGCAGGTCCGAGCAGTACTTC	CASSPLDGRSEQYF
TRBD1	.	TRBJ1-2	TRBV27	TGTGCCAGCAGTTTATATAGGGACAGGGATGGCTACACCTTC	CASSLYRDRDGYTF
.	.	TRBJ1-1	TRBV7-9	TGTGCCAGCAGAAGGAGCAGTTCGAACACTGAAGCTTTCTTT	CASRRSSSNTEAFF
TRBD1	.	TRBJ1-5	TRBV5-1	TGCGCCAGCAGCTTGGGGGCTATACAGGGGAGCAATCAGCCCCAGCATTTT	CASSLGAIQGSNQPQHF
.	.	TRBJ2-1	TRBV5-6	TGTGCCAGCAGCTTGGGTAGGACATACAATGAGCAGTTCTTC	CASSLGRTYNEQFF
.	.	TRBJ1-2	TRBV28	TGTGCCACGGGATCACAGGGAAGTCGGGCCGGTGGCTACACCTTC	CATGSQGSRAGGYTF
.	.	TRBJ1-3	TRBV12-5	TGTGCTAGTGGTTTGGTACTTGGAGGGAGGCACACCATATATTTT	CASGLVLGGRHTIYF
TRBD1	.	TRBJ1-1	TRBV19	TGTGCCAGTAGTACAACAGGGGAAACTGAAGCTTTCTTT	CASSTTGETEAFF
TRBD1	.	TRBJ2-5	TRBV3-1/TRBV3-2	TGTGCCAGCAGCCAAACTACAGGGGGCGGGAGAGAGACCCAGTACTTC	CASSQTTGGGRETQYF
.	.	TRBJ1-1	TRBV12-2	TGTGCAAGTCGCTTAGACCGTAATGGGAGGGGAACCGAAGGAGGTTTTTTTACTGAAGCTTTCTTT	CASRLDRNGRGTEGGFFTEAFF